These T cell receptor beta chains were read from a single sample in a study of OX40 agonist ivuxolimab in advanced cancers. Repertoires were generated with immunoSEQ multiplex PCR, while TCRdb's copy carries only in-frame clones and drops some. The repertoire holds around 76,000 clones, about nine tenths seen once, with more than 2.5% in the top ten. This specimen consisted of CD4+ or CD8+ T cells sorted from blood, obtained in a trial of the OX40 agonist ivuxolimab. Receptors originate from an adult with an advanced solid tumor such as melanoma, head and neck, liver or kidney cancer. Both conserved end residues are part of each CDR3. The D gene is left open where the match is weak. The size of a clone is reported for some rows only, either as once, few or many, or as a class for expanded clones.

d_gene	v_gene	abundance	j_gene	CDR3nt	CDR3aa
NA	TRBV6-1	NA	TRBJ2-5	TGTGCCAGCAGGGCAATCAGGGGCCTCAAAGAGACCCAGTACTTC	CASRAIRGLKETQYF
TRBD1	TRBV19	NA	TRBJ2-7	TGTGCCAGTAGTGGACAGGGGTGGGAGCAGTACTTC	CASSGQGWEQYF
NA	TRBV6-5	once	TRBJ2-3	TGTGCCAGCCTCAGGAGGGGCCGATACACAGATACGCAGTATTTT	CASLRRGRYTDTQYF
NA	TRBV7-2	NA	TRBJ1-5	TGTGCAAGCGCCCGGGGGCGCGACCAGCCCCAGCATTTT	CASARGRDQPQHF
NA	TRBV5-1	NA	TRBJ1-3	TGCGCCAGCAGCTTGTGGGGAGGATCTGGAAACACCATATATTTT	CASSLWGGSGNTIYF
NA	TRBV27	NA	TRBJ2-6	TGTGCCAGCAGTCCTCCCGGGGCCAACGTCCTGACTTTC	CASSPPGANVLTF
NA	TRBV30	NA	TRBJ1-5	TGTGCCTGCGGGCCTGGCGAAGGACAGCCCCAGCATTTT	CACGPGEGQPQHF
TRBD2	TRBV4-1	few	TRBJ2-1	TGCGCCAGCAGCCAAGCAGCGGGACTAGCGGACTACAATGAGCAGTTCTTC	CASSQAAGLADYNEQFF
NA	TRBV19	once	TRBJ2-3	TGTGCCAGTAGTATGGAAGGACCTGTTACAGATACGCAGTATTTT	CASSMEGPVTDTQYF
NA	TRBV28	NA	TRBJ1-2	TGTGCCAGCAGAGTGGGCTTTAGGGGGGTTTATGGCTACACCTTC	CASRVGFRGVYGYTF
TRBD1	TRBV11-2	NA	TRBJ1-2	TGTGCCAGCAGCTTACAGGGGGCAATGACAAACTATGGCTACACCTTC	CASSLQGAMTNYGYTF
NA	TRBV2	NA	TRBJ1-2	TGTGCCAGCAGTGAATCGGGGGGCGAACTCGACGACTATGGCTACACCTTC	CASSESGGELDDYGYTF
NA	TRBV4-2	NA	TRBJ2-5	TGTGCCAGCAGCCAAGGCGTGGGGCCAGAGACCCAGTACTTC	CASSQGVGPETQYF
TRBD2	TRBV14	NA	TRBJ2-7	TGTGCCAGCAGCCCAGTATCGGGGGGGCTCTACGAGCAGTACTTC	CASSPVSGGLYEQYF
TRBD1	TRBV11-2	NA	TRBJ2-2	TGTGCCAGCAGCCACCCCGGGACAGACACCGGGGAGCTGTTTTTT	CASSHPGTDTGELFF
TRBD2	TRBV7-2	NA	TRBJ2-1	TGTGCCAGCAGCCCCGGACTAGCGGGGGTCACCTACAATGAGCAGTTCTTC	CASSPGLAGVTYNEQFF
NA	TRBV14	NA	TRBJ2-7	TGTGCCAGCAGCCCGAATTATTACTACGAGCAGTACTTC	CASSPNYYYEQYF
TRBD1	TRBV5-6	NA	TRBJ2-1	TGTGCCAGCAGCTTACGGGACAGTCCCTACAATGAGCAGTTCTTC	CASSLRDSPYNEQFF
NA	TRBV7-6	NA	TRBJ1-1	TGTGCCAGCAGCTTAGGGCAAAACACTGAAGCTTTCTTT	CASSLGQNTEAFF
NA	TRBV5-1	NA	TRBJ2-5	TGCGCCAGCAGCTTGGACGGCCAAGGGTGGGAGACCCAGTACTTC	CASSLDGQGWETQYF
TRBD1	TRBV18	once	TRBJ1-1	TGTGCCAGCTCACCGACAGGGGACGCGTTGACTGAAGCTTTCTTT	CASSPTGDALTEAFF
NA	TRBV20-1	NA	TRBJ2-7	TGCAGTGCGGGGGACTCCTCGAAACGGTACTTC	CSAGDSSKRYF
TRBD1	TRBV30	NA	TRBJ1-4	TGTGCCTGGAGCCGACAGGGGGCTTATGAAAAACTGTTTTTT	CAWSRQGAYEKLFF
NA	TRBV11-1	NA	TRBJ2-3	TGTGCCAGCAGCTTATTCCGGGCCCCCCCAGGGGATACGCAGTATTTT	CASSLFRAPPGDTQYF
NA	TRBV5-1	once	TRBJ1-1	TGCGCCAGCAGCCTCAACCCCGTTGGGAACACTGAAGCTTTCTTT	CASSLNPVGNTEAFF
NA	TRBV15	few	TRBJ2-2	TGTGCCACCAGCAGGACTAGAAGAGACACCGGGGAGCTGTTTTTT	CATSRTRRDTGELFF
NA	TRBV5-1	few	TRBJ2-5	TGCGCCAGCAGCTTGATCCCCCAAGAGACCCAGTACTTC	CASSLIPQETQYF
TRBD1	TRBV28	NA	TRBJ1-2	TGTGCCAGCAGTCGGACAGGGAGAGCTAACTATGGCTACACCTTC	CASSRTGRANYGYTF